The 8 T cell receptor beta chains given below trace back to one sample, sequenced in a study of blood T cell repertoires in COVID-19. The repertoire was sequenced with immunoSEQ multiplex PCR; TCRdb's copy has only in-frame clones and lacks some. This sample yields about 83,000 clones, of which roughly 87% are seen a single time; about 3% belongs to the top ten. Sequenced sample: peripheral blood. These receptors originate from a woman between 45 and 65 years old with active or convalescent COVID-19.

The CDR3 coding sequence is TGTGCCAGTAGTATAGATAGGTCCGGGGGGCTGAACACCGGGGAGCTGTTTTTT. It specifies CASSIDRSGGLNTGELFF. The chain uses TRBV19 and TRBJ2-2; perhaps TRBD2 as D (7 bases). The CDR3 is 18 amino acids. Germline V gene data show CDR1 as LNHDA and CDR2 as SQIVND (reference sequence). V was trimmed by 0 bases and J by 1 base, leaving 15 bases between them.

This chain joins TRBV5-1 and TRBJ2-5; a possible D gene is TRBD2 (7 bases). Germline V lookup: CDR1 SGHRS, CDR2 YFSETQ. Trimming pared 0 bases from V and 4 bases from J, leaving 22 bases between. This CDR3 has 18 residues. CDR3 DNA: TGCGCCAGCAGCTTGGCCCACGTGAACAGGGAGGGTGGAGAGACCCAGTACTTC. Translating gives CASSLAHVNREGGETQYF.

This rearrangement joins TRBV25-1 to TRBJ1-2, with no clear D. This CDR3 region has 14 residues. Between the trimmed V and J ends, which lost 6 bases and 0 bases, there was a span of 11 bases. Germline-derived CDR1 and CDR2 are MGHDK and SYGVNS. CDR3 sequence reads: CASRREGSNYGYTF. CDR3 sequence (DNA): TGTGCCAGCAGGCGGGAGGGATCTAACTATGGCTACACCTTC.

The V gene is TRBV7-2, the J gene TRBJ1-2; 7 bases fit TRBD1. Trimming took 3 bases from V and 2 from J; bases not matched to a gene: 3. From germline, CDR1 is SGHTA and CDR2 FQGNSA. CDR3 length: 14 residues. CDR3 sequence reads: CASSLDRSNYGYTF. CDR3 coding DNA: TGTGCCAGCAGCTTGGACAGGTCGAACTATGGCTACACCTTC.

The chain combines TRBV6-5 with TRBJ1-1; 8 nucleotides line up with TRBD1. The CDR3 spans 15 residues. Per the germline V gene, CDR1 is MNHEY and CDR2 is SVGAGI. J was trimmed by 4 bases and V by 4 bases; bases with no gene match: 8. The CDR3, as DNA: TGTGCCAGCAGTTTTGCAGGGGGCACAGGCACTGAAGCTTTCTTT. Protein product: CASSFAGGTGTEAFF.

The rearrangement links TRBV29-1 to TRBJ1-1; 9 bases are shared with TRBD1. CDR3 length: 12 residues. V shed 8 bases, J shed 5 bases, and the junction held 6 bases outside the gene matches. Per germline, CDR1 SQVTM and CDR2 ANQGSEA. The CDR3 is CSINRGRTEAFF. Written as DNA, the CDR3 is TGCAGCATCAACAGGGGGCGAACTGAAGCTTTCTTT.

This chain uses TRBV10-2 with TRBJ1-2, with 8 bases that match TRBD1. Germline V CDR1 and CDR2: WSHSY, SAAADI. CDR3 size: 14 residues. The ends lost 7 bases at V and 3 bases at J; junction bases unmatched: 7. CDR3 region: CASTPTGEYYGYTF. The CDR3 DNA reads as TGCGCCAGCACTCCGACAGGGGAATACTATGGCTACACCTTC.

V and J are TRBV6-5 and TRBJ2-5; a weak D match, TRBD1 (5 bases). Germline assignment: CDR1 MNHEY and CDR2 SVGAGI. Trimming removed 5 bases at V and 2 bases at J, with 12 bases between. The CDR3 is 14 residues long. CDR3 nucleotide sequence: TGTGCCAGCAGTAGTGGACACCTACAAGAGACCCAGTACTTC. Its protein product is CASSSGHLQETQYF.